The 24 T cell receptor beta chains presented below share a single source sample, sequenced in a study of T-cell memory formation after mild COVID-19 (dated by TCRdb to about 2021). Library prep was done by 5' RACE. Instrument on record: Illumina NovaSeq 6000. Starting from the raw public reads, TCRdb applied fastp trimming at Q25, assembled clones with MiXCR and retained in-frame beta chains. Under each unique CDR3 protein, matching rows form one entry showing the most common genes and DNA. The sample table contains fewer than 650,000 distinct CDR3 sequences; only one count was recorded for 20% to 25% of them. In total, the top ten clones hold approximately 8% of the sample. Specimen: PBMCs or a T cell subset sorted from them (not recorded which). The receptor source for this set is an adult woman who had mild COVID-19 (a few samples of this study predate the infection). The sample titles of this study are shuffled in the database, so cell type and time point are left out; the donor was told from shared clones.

CDR3 sequence reads: CASSTTGTGELFF. The DNA for the CDR3 is TGTGCCAGCAGCACGACAGGGACCGGGGAGCTGTTTTTT. This chain connects TRBV12-3 or TRBV12-4 to TRBJ2-2; TRBD1 aligns across 7 bases. The V segment lost 6 bases and the J segment 5 bases; nucleotides outside the gene matches: 3. The CDR3 consists of 13 residues.

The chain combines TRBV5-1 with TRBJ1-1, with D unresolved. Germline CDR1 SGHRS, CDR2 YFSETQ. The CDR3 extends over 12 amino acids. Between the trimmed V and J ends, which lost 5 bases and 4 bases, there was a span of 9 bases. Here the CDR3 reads CASRGRSTEAFF. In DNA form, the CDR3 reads TGCGCCAGCAGGGGGAGGAGCACTGAAGCTTTCTTT.

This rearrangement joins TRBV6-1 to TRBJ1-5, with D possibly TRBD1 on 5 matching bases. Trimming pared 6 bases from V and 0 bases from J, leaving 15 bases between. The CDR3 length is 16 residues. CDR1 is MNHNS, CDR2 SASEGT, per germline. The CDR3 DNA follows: TGTGCCAGCAGGTGGGGCCAGTCTAATAGCAATCAGCCCCAGCATTTT. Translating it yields CASRWGQSNSNQPQHF.

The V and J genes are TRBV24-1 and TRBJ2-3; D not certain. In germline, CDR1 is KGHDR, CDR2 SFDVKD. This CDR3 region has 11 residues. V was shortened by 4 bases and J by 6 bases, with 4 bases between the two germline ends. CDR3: CATSETDTQYF. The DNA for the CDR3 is TGTGCCACCAGTGAAACGGATACGCAGTATTTT.

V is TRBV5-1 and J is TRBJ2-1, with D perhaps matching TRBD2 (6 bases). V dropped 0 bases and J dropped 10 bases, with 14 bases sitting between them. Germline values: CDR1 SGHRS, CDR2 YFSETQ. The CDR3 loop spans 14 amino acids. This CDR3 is CASSLGLTGGEQFF. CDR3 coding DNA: TGCGCCAGCAGCTTGGGACTCACAGGAGGGGAGCAGTTCTTC.

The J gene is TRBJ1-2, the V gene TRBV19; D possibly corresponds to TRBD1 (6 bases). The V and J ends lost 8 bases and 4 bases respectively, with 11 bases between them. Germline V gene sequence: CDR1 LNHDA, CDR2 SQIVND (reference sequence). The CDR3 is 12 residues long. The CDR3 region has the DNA TGTGCCAGTCAGGGGTATCCCTATGGCTACACCTTC. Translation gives CASQGYPYGYTF.

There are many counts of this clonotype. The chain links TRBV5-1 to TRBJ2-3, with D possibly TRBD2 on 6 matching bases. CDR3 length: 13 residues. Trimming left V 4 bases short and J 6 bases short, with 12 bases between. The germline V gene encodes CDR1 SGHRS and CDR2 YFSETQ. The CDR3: CASSPGLQDTQYF. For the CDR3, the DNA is TGCGCCAGCAGCCCGGGACTCCAGGATACGCAGTATTTT.

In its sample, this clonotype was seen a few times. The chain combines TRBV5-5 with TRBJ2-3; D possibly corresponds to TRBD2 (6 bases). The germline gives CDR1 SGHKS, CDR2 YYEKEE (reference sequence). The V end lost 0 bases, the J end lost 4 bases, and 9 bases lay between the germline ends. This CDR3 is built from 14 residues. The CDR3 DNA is TGTGCCAGCAGCTTGGGCGGGGCTGCAGATACGCAGTATTTT. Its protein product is CASSLGGAADTQYF.

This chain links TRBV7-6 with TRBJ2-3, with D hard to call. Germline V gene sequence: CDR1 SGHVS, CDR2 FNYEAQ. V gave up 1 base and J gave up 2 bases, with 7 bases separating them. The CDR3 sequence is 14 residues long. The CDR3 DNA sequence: TGTGCCAGCAGCTTAGATACGACCACAGATACGCAGTATTTT. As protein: CASSLDTTTDTQYF.

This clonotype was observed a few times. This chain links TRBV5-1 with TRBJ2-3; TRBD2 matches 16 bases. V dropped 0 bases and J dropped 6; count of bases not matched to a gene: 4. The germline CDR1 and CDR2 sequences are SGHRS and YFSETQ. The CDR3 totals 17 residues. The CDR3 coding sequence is TGCGCCAGCAGCTTGGTGGGACTAGCGGGAGGGCCGGATACGCAGTATTTT. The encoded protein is CASSLVGLAGGPDTQYF.

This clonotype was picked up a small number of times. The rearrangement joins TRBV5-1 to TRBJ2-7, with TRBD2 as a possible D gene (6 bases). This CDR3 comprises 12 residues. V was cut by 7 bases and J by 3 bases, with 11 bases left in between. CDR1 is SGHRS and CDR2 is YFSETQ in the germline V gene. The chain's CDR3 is CASRLDYYEQYF. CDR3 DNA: TGCGCCAGCCGTTTGGACTACTACGAGCAGTACTTC.

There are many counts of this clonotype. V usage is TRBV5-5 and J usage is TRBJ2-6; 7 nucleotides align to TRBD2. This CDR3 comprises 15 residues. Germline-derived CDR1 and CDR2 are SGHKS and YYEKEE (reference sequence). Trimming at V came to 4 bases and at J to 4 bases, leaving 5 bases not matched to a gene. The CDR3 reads CASSPGGSGANVLTF. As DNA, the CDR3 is TGTGCCAGCAGCCCGGGGGGATCAGGGGCCAACGTCCTGACTTTC.

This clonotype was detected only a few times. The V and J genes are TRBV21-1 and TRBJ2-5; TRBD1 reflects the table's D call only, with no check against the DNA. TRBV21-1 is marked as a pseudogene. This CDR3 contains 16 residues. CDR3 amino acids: CASSNAGTGARETQYF. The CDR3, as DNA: TGTGCCAGCAGCAATGCAGGGACAGGGGCTCGAGAGACCCAGTACTTC.

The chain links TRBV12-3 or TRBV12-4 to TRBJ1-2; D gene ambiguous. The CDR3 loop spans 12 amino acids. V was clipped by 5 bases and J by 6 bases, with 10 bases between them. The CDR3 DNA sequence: TGTGCCAGCAGTCAATCTTTTCATGGCTACACCTTC. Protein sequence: CASSQSFHGYTF.

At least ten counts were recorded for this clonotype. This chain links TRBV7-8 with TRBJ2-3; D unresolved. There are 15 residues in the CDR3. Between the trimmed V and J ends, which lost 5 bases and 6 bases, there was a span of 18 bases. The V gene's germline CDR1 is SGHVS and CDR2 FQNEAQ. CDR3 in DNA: TGTGCCAGCAGCCCCGTGTGGGCAGGACGGGATACGCAGTATTTT. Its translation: CASSPVWAGRDTQYF. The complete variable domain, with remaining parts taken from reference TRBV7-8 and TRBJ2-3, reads GAGVSQSPRYKVAKRGQDVALRCDPISGHVSLFWYQQALGQGPEFLTYFQNEAQLDKSGLPSDRFFAERPEGSVSTLKIQRTQQEDSAVYLCASSPVWAGRDTQYFGPGTRLTVL.

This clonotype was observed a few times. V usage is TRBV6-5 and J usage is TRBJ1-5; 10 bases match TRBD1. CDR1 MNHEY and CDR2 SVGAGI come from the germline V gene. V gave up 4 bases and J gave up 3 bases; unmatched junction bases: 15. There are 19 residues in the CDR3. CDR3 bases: TGTGCCAGCAGTTTAGTCCCACCGGGACAGGGGTCCTTCAATCAGCCCCAGCATTTT. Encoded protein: CASSLVPPGQGSFNQPQHF.

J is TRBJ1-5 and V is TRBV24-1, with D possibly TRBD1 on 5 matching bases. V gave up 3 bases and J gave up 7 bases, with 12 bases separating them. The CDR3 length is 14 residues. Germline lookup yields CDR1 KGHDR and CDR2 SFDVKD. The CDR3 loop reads CATSDTGGTQPQHF. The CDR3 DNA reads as TGTGCCACCAGTGATACCGGTGGGACCCAGCCCCAGCATTTT.

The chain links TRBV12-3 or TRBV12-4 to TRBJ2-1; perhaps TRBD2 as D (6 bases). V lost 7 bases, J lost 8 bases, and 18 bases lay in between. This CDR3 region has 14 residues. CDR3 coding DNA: TGTGCCAGCACCGGGACTTACCTACCCGATGAGCAGTTCTTC. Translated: CASTGTYLPDEQFF.

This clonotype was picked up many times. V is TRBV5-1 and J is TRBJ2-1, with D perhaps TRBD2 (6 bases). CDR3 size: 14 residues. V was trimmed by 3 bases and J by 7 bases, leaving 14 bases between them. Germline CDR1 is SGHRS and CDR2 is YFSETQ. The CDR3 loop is CASSSLGGSNEQFF. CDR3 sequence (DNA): TGCGCCAGCAGCTCCCTTGGAGGGTCGAATGAGCAGTTCTTC.

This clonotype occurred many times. Here the CDR3 reads CASSSSGGHNEQFF. CDR3 DNA sequence: TGTGCCAGCAGTTCTAGCGGGGGCCACAATGAGCAGTTCTTC. The rearrangement joins TRBV12-3 or TRBV12-4 to TRBJ2-1; TRBD2 matches 10 bases. The V gene end was trimmed by 4 bases and the J gene end by 5 bases; junction bases not matched to a gene: 2. The CDR3 is 14 amino acids.

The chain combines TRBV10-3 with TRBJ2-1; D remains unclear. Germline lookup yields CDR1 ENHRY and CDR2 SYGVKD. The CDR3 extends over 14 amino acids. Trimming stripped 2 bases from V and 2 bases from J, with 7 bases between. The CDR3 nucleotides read TGTGCCATCAGTGAGCGGATAACCTACAATGAGCAGTTCTTC. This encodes CAISERITYNEQFF.

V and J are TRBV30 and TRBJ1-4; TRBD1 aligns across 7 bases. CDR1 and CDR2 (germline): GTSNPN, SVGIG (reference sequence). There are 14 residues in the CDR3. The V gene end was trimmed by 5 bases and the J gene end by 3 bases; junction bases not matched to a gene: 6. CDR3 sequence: CAWGRQGPNEKLFF. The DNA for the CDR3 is TGTGCCTGGGGGCGACAGGGACCTAATGAAAAACTGTTTTTT.

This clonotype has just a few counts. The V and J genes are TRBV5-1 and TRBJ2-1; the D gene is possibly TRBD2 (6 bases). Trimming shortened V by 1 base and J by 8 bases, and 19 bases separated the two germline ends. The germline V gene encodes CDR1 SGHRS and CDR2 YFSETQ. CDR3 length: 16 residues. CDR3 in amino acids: CASSLTRGLLMDEQFF. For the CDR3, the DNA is TGCGCCAGCAGCTTGACTCGGGGACTCCTCATGGATGAGCAGTTCTTC.

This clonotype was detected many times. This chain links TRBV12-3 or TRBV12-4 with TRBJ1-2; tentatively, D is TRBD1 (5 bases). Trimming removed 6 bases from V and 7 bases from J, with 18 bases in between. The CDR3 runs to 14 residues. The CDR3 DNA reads TGTGCCAGCAGAACAGGTGCCCCCCCTTCTGGCTACACCTTC. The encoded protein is CASRTGAPPSGYTF.